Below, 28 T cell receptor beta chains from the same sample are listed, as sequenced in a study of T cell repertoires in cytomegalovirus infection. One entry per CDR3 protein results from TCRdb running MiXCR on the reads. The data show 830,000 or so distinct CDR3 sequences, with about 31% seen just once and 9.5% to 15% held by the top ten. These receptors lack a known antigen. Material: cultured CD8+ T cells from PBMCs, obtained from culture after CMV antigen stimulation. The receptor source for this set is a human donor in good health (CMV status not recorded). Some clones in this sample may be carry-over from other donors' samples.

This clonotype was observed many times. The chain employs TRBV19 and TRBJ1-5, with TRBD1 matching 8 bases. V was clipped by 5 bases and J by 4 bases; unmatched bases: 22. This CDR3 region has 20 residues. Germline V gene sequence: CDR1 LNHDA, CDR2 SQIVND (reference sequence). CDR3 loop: CASSAGRGTGTGVINQPQHF. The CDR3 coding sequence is TGTGCCAGTAGTGCCGGGCGGGGGACCGGGACAGGCGTCATAAATCAGCCCCAGCATTTT.

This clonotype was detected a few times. The CDR3 nucleotides are TGTGCCAGCAGAAGGGACAGGGGGCGCGAAATTGATGAAGCTTTCTTT. Translating gives CASRRDRGREIDEAFF. The chain recombines TRBV6-6 with TRBJ1-1; 12 bases align to TRBD1. Trimming removed 6 bases from V and 7 bases from J; junction bases left unmatched: 12. The V gene's germline CDR1 is MNHNY and CDR2 SVGAGI (reference sequence). CDR3 length: 16 amino acids.

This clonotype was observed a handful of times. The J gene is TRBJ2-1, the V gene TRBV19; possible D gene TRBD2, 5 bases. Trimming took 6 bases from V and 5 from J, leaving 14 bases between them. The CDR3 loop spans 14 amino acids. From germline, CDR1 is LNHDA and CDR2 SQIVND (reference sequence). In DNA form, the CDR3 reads TGTGCCAGTAGCCTAGCTACCGTAAACAATGAGCAGTTCTTC. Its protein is CASSLATVNNEQFF.

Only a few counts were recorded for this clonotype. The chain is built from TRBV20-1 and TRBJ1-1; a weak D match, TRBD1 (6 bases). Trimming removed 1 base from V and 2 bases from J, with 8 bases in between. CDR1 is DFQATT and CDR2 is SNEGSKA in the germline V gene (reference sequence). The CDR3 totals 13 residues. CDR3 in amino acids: CSARVRGNTEAFF. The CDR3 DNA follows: TGCAGTGCTAGAGTCAGGGGAAACACTGAAGCTTTCTTT.

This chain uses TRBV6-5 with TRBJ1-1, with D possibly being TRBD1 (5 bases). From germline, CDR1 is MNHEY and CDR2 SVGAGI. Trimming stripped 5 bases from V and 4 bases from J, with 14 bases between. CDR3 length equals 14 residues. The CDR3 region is CASSVWGLGTEAFF. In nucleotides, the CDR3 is TGTGCCAGCAGTGTCTGGGGGTTGGGCACTGAAGCTTTCTTT.

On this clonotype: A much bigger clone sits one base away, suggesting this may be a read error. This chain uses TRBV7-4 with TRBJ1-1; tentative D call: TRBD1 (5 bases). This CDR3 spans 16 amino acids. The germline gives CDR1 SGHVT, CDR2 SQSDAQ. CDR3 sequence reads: CVSTPRPPGLNTEAFF. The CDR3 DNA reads TGTGTCAGCACCCCGCGACCACCGGGGCTGAACACTGAAGCTTTCTTT.

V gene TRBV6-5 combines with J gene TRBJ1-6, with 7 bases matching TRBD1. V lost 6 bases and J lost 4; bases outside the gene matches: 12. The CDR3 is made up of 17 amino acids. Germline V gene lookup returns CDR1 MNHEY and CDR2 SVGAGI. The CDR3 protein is CASSPAQGDDYNSPLHF. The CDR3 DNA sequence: TGTGCCAGCAGCCCGGCGCAGGGGGACGATTATAATTCACCCCTCCACTTT.

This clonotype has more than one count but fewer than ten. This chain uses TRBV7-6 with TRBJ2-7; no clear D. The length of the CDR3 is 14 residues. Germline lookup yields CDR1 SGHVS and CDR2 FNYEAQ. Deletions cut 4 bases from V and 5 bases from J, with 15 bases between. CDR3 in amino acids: CASSSRKFLHEQYF. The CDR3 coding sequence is TGTGCCAGCAGCTCCCGAAAATTCCTCCACGAGCAGTACTTC.

The CDR3 sequence: CASFNGDRRFF. The CDR3 DNA reads TGTGCCAGCTTCAACGGAGACAGACGGTTCTTC. V gene TRBV27 combines with J gene TRBJ2-1; the D gene is possibly TRBD1 (5 bases). The V gene's germline CDR1 is MNHEY and CDR2 SMNVEV (reference sequence). The CDR3 is 11 amino acids. Trimming cost V 8 bases and J 15 bases, with 17 bases left between them.

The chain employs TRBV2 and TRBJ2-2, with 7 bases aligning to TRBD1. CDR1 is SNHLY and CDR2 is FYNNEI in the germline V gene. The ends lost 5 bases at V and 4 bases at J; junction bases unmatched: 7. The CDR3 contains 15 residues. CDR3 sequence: CASSNRDSTTGELFF. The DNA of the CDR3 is TGTGCCAGCAGTAACCGGGACAGTACCACCGGGGAGCTGTTTTTT.

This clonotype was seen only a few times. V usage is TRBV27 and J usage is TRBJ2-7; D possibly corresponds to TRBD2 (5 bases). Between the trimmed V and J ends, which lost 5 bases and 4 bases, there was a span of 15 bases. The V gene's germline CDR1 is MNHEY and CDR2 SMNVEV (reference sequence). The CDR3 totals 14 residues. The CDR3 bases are TGTGCCAGCAGTACCTCGGAGCGGAGATACGAGCAGTACGTC. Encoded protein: CASSTSERRYEQYV.

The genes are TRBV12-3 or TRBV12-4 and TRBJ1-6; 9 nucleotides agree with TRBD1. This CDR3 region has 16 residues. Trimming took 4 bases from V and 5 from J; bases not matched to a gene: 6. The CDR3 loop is CASSSSWDRDNSPLHF. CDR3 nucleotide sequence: TGTGCCAGCAGTTCGTCCTGGGACAGGGATAATTCACCCCTCCACTTT.

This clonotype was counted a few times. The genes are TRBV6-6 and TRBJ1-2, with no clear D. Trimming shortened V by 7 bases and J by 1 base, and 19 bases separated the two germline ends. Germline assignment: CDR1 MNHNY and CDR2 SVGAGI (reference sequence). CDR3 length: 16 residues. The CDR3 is CASTPAEGSINYGYTF. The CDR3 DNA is TGTGCCAGCACCCCAGCGGAGGGAAGTATTAACTATGGCTACACCTTC.

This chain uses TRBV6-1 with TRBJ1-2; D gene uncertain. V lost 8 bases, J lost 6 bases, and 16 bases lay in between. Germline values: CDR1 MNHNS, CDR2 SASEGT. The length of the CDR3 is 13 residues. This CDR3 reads CASELEFKNGYTF. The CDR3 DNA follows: TGTGCCAGCGAGCTCGAGTTCAAGAATGGCTACACCTTC.

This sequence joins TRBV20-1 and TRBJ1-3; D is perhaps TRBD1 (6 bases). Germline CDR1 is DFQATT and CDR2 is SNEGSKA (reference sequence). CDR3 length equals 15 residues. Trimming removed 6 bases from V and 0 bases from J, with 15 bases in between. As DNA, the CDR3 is TGCAGTGCCCCGGGACACTCCGACTCTGGAAACACCATATATTTT. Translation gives CSAPGHSDSGNTIYF.

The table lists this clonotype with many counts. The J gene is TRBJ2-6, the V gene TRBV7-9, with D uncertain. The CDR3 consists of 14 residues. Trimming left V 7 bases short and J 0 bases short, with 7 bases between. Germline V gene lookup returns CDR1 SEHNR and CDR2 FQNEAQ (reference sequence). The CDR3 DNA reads TGTGCCAGCACGCTGGGCTCTGGGGCCAACGTCCTGACTTTC. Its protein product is CASTLGSGANVLTF.

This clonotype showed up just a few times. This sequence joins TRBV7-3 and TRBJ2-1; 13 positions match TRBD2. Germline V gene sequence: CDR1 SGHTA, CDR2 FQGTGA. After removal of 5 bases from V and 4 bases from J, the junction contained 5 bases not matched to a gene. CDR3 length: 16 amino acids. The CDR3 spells CASSPTSGGFYNEQFF. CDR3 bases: TGTGCCAGCAGCCCGACTAGCGGGGGGTTTTACAATGAGCAGTTCTTC.

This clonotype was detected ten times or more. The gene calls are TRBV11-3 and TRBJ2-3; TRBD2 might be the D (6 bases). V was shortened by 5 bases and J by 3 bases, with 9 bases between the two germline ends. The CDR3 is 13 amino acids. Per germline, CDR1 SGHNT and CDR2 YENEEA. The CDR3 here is CASSTGLTDTQYF. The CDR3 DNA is TGTGCCAGCAGCACGGGACTTACAGATACGCAGTATTTT.

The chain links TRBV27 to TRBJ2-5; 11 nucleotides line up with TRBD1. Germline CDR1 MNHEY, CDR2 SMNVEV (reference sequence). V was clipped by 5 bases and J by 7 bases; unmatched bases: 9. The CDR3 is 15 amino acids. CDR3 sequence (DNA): TGTGCCAGCAGTGCGCTCTGGACAGGGGGCGGGACCCAGTACTTC. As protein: CASSALWTGGGTQYF.

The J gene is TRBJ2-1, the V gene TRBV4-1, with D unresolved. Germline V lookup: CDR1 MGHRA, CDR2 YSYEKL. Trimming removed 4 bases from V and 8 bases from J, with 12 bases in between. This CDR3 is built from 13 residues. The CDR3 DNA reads TGCGCCAGCAGCCTAAGCCTACGGGATGAGCAGTTCTTC. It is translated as CASSLSLRDEQFF.

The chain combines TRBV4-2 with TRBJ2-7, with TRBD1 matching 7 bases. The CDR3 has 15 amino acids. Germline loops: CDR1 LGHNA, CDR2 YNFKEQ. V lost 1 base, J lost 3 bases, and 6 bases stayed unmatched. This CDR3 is CASSQGDRANYEQYF. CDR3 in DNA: TGTGCCAGCAGCCAAGGAGACAGGGCAAACTACGAGCAGTACTTC.

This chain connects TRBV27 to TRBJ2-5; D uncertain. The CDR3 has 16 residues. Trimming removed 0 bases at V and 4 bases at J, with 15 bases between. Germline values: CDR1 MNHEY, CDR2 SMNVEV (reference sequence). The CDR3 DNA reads TGTGCCAGCAGTTTATCCGGACGACCGCCCGTAGAGACCCAGTACTTC. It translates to CASSLSGRPPVETQYF.

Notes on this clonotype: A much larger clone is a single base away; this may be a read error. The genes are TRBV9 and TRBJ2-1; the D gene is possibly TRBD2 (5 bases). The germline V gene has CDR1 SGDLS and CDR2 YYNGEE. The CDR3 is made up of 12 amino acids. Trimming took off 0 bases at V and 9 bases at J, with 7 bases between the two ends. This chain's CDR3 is CASSVGGVEQFF. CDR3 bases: TGTGCCAGCAGCGTAGGGGGAGTTGAGCAGTTCTTC.

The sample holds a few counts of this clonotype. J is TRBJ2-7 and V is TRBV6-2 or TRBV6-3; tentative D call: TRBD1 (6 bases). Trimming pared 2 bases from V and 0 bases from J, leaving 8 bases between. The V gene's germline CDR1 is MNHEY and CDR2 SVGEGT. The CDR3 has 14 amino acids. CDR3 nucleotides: TGTGCCAGCAGTTACGACAGGTACTCCTACGAGCAGTACTTC. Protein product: CASSYDRYSYEQYF.

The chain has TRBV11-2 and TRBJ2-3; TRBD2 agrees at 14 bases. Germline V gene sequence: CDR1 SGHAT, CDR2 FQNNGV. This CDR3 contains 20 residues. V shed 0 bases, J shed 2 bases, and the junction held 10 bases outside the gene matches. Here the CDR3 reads CASSLDGWGLAGAATDTQYF. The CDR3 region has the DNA TGTGCCAGCAGCTTAGATGGGTGGGGACTAGCGGGGGCCGCCACAGATACGCAGTATTTT.

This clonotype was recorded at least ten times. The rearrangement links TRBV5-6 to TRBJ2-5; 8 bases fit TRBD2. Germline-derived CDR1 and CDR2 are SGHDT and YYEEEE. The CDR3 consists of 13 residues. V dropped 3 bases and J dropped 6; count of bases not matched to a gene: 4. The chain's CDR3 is CASSSGGRKTQYF. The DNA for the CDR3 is TGTGCCAGCAGCTCGGGGGGGCGAAAGACCCAGTACTTC.

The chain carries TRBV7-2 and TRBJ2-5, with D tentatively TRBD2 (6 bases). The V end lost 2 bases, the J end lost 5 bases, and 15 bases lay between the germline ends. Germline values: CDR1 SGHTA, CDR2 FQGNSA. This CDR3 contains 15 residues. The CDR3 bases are TGTGCCAGCAGCTTATTGGGACTGGGCGGGGAGACCCAGTACTTC. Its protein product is CASSLLGLGGETQYF. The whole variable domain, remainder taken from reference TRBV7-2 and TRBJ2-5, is GAGVSQSPSNKVTEKGKDVELRCDPISGHTALYWYRQSLGQGLEFLIYFQGNSAPDKSGLPSDRFSAERTGGSVSTLTIQRTQQEDSAVYLCASSLLGLGGETQYFGPGTRLLVL.

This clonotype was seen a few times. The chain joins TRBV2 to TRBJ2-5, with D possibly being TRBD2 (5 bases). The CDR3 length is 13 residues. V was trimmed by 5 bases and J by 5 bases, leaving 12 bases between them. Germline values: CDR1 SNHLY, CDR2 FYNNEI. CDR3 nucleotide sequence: TGTGCCAGCAGTTCGGGGTTAGGGGAGACCCAGTACTTC. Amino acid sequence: CASSSGLGETQYF.